This entry describes one T cell receptor beta chain. A sample-barcoded 5' primer and a J-beta primer mix were used in a second PCR of roughly 6 to 11 cycles. TCRdb re-derived calls from the 5' RACE reads in MiXCR, one entry per CDR3 protein. The data show 600,000 to 1,000,000 distinct CDR3 sequences, roughly 25% seen once. This entry is derived from a study of blood T cells in healthy people across ages. V lost 2 bases to trimming and J lost 6 bases; unmatched junction nucleotides: 15. CDR1 and CDR2 (germline): DFQATT, SNEGSKA (reference sequence). The CDR3 totals 17 residues. The same sample was also used in a study of T cells of mothers and their children.

The V gene is TRBV20-1, the J gene TRBJ2-2, with 7 bases lining up with TRBD1. The receptor's source is a boy aged 5 to 17 in good health. The sample consisted of blood. The CDR3 here is CSARTPLTGFDAGELFF. DNA of the CDR3: TGCAGTGCTAGAACCCCCCTGACAGGGTTTGATGCCGGGGAGCTGTTTTTT.